These 8 T cell receptor beta chains were sequenced from one sample in a study of blood T cell repertoires in COVID-19. Using immunoSEQ multiplex PCR, the repertoire was profiled, and TCRdb retains in-frame clones only, with some absent. The data hold about 46,000 clones, with over 80% observed a single time. Material: peripheral blood. The receptors originated from a human donor in a cohort sampled during active COVID-19.

The CDR3 spells CASSSTFGTSRTGELFF. The CDR3, as DNA: TGTGCCAGCAGTTCCACATTTGGGACTAGTCGCACCGGGGAGCTGTTTTTT. This rearrangement joins TRBV9 to TRBJ2-2; TRBD2 matches at 8 bases. Germline V gene data show CDR1 as SGDLS and CDR2 as YYNGEE. V lost 5 bases and J lost 4; bases outside the gene matches: 13. This CDR3 region has 17 residues.

This rearrangement joins TRBV5-1 to TRBJ2-7, with 7 bases identical to TRBD2. V shed 0 bases and J 6 bases; nucleotides not matched to a gene: 6. This CDR3 spans 14 amino acids. Germline CDR1 and CDR2: SGHRS and YFSETQ. The CDR3 reads CASSLAGGLSEQYF. DNA of the CDR3: TGCGCCAGCAGCTTGGCGGGGGGATTGAGCGAGCAGTACTTC.

In this sample, this clone turned up once. This chain connects TRBV19 to TRBJ2-7; 10 positions agree with TRBD1. The CDR3 consists of 15 residues. Germline assignment: CDR1 LNHDA and CDR2 SQIVND (reference sequence). V lost 4 bases to trimming and J lost 2 bases; unmatched junction nucleotides: 5. The CDR3 DNA follows: TGTGCCAGTAGTACAGGACAGGGGGGTACCTACGAGCAGTACTTC. Protein: CASSTGQGGTYEQYF. Complete variable domain (other parts from reference TRBV19 and TRBJ2-7): DGGITQSPKYLFRKEGQNVTLSCEQNLNHDAMYWYRQDPGQGLRLIYYSQIVNDFQKGDIAEGYSVSREKKESFPLTVTSAQKNPTAFYLCASSTGQGGTYEQYFGPGTRLTVT.

The chain is built from TRBV7-8 and TRBJ2-1; 9 positions agree with TRBD1. With 2 bases clipped from V and 7 bases from J, the junction kept 6 bases outside the gene matches. CDR3 length equals 15 residues. CDR1 and CDR2 (germline): SGHVS, FQNEAQ. This chain's CDR3 is CASSLLTGGNNEQFF. Here the CDR3 DNA reads TGTGCCAGCAGCTTACTGACAGGGGGAAATAATGAGCAGTTCTTC. Full variable domain (outside the CDR3, taken from reference TRBV7-8 and TRBJ2-1): GAGVSQSPRYKVAKRGQDVALRCDPISGHVSLFWYQQALGQGPEFLTYFQNEAQLDKSGLPSDRFFAERPEGSVSTLKIQRTQQEDSAVYLCASSLLTGGNNEQFFGPGTRLTVL.

The rearrangement links TRBV25-1 to TRBJ1-1, with no clear D. Germline values: CDR1 MGHDK, CDR2 SYGVNS. The V end was cut by 7 bases, the J end by 4 bases, with 10 bases between. The CDR3 length is 12 residues. The CDR3 bases are TGTGCCAGCATTTCTGGTAGCACTGAAGCTTTCTTT. Its protein product is CASISGSTEAFF.

The chain recombines TRBV9 with TRBJ1-3, with D perhaps matching TRBD1 (5 bases). Trimming removed 4 bases from V and 0 bases from J, with 8 bases in between. Germline V CDR1 and CDR2: SGDLS, YYNGEE. The CDR3 extends over 14 amino acids. DNA of the CDR3: TGTGCCAGCAGCCTACAGGACTCTGGAAACACCATATATTTT. It encodes CASSLQDSGNTIYF.

The chain employs TRBV6-5 and TRBJ2-7; TRBD1 is a possible D gene (7 bases). CDR1 MNHEY and CDR2 SVGAGI come from the germline V gene. V was pared by 10 bases and J by 0 bases, with 13 bases between. The CDR3 extends over 13 amino acids. The CDR3 here is CATDREASYEQYF. CDR3 sequence (DNA): TGTGCCACCGACAGGGAGGCCTCCTACGAGCAGTACTTC.

CDR3 nucleotide sequence: TGTGCCATCAGTGACGGCAATGAGCAGTTCTTC. It encodes CAISDGNEQFF. V gene TRBV10-3 combines with J gene TRBJ2-1; D gene unclear. Trimming shortened V by 3 bases and J by 6 bases, and 3 bases separated the two germline ends. Germline V gives CDR1 ENHRY, CDR2 SYGVKD. The CDR3 has 11 residues.